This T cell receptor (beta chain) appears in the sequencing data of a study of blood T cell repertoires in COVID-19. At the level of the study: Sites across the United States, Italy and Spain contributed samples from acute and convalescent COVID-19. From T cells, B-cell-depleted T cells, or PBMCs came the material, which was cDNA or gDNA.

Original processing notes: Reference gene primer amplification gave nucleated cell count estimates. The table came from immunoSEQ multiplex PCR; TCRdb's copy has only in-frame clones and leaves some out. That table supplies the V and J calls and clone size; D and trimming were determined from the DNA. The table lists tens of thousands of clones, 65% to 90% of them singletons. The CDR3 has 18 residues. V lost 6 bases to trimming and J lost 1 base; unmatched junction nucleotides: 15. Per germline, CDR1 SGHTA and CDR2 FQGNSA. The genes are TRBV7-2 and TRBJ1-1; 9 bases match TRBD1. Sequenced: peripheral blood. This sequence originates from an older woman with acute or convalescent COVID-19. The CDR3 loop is CASRTPKRTGVTNTEAFF. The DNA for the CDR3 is TGTGCCAGCAGGACTCCTAAGAGGACAGGGGTGACGAACACTGAAGCTTTCTTT.